The 30 T cell receptor beta chains presented below share a single source sample, sequenced in a study of CD8+CD57+ T cells in acquired aplastic anemia. For CDR3 and TCR beta VDJ profiling, genomic DNA was the template used. MiXCR was run by TCRdb on the reads, yielding one entry per CDR3 protein. Of about 180,000 distinct CDR3 sequences in the sample, around half are singletons; the top ten hold under 3.5%. Specimen: sorted CD4+, CD8+, or CD8+CD57+ T cells (not recorded which) from PBMCs. Receptors originate from a human donor in good health.

Comments on this clonotype: It may be a read error: a sequence one base away is much more abundant. The rearrangement links TRBV11-2 to TRBJ1-2; D may be TRBD1 (6 bases). Germline V gene data show CDR1 as SGHAT and CDR2 as FQNNGV. This CDR3 spans 14 amino acids. This CDR3 reads CASRKGGKNYGHTF. The CDR3 nucleotides are TGTGCCAGCAGGAAGGGGGGTAAAAACTATGGCCACACCTTC.

The chain joins TRBV19 to TRBJ2-7; no definite D call. The germline gives CDR1 LNHDA, CDR2 SQIVND (reference sequence). The V end lost 3 bases, the J end lost 1 base, and 4 bases lay between the germline ends. The CDR3 consists of 12 residues. The CDR3 sequence: CASSISSYEQYF. The CDR3 nucleotides read TGTGCCAGTAGTATCTCATCCTACGAGCAGTACTTC.

This chain joins TRBV20-1 and TRBJ1-3; unclear D gene. CDR1 is DFQATT, CDR2 SNEGSKA, per germline (reference sequence). V was pared by 4 bases and J by 2 bases, with 9 bases between. This CDR3 has 13 residues. Written as DNA, the CDR3 is TGCAGTGCTATTTTCGGGGCTGGAAACACCATATATTTT. Translation gives CSAIFGAGNTIYF.

This clonotype occurred many times. V gene TRBV6-1 combines with J gene TRBJ1-2, with unresolved D. The germline V gene encodes CDR1 MNHNS and CDR2 SASEGT. The CDR3 is 13 residues long. V shed 10 bases and J shed 8 bases, with 20 bases lying between them. CDR3 sequence: CATTDQDGSGYTF. Here the CDR3 DNA reads TGTGCCACCACGGACCAGGATGGTTCGGGCTACACCTTC.

The chain has TRBV6-1 and TRBJ1-5; the D gene is possibly TRBD1 (5 bases). V lost 5 bases, J lost 3 bases, and 17 bases lay in between. The CDR3 totals 16 residues. The germline gives CDR1 MNHNS, CDR2 SASEGT. The CDR3 DNA is TGTGCCAGCAGTAAACTTGCGGCAGGGTTCAATCAGCCCCAGCATTTT. Translating it yields CASSKLAAGFNQPQHF.

This clonotype is categorized as medium-sized. This chain connects TRBV15 to TRBJ1-6; the D is unclear. Deletions cut 0 bases from V and 7 bases from J, with 7 bases between. The germline gives CDR1 LNHNV, CDR2 YYDKDF (reference sequence). The CDR3 is 14 amino acids. Here the CDR3 reads CATSRDAGNSPLHF. In DNA, the CDR3 is TGTGCCACCAGCAGAGATGCGGGGAATTCACCCCTCCACTTT.

This chain uses TRBV2 with TRBJ2-2; D ambiguous. The CDR3 runs to 13 residues. CDR1 is SNHLY, CDR2 FYNNEI, per germline. Trimming pared 8 bases from V and 3 bases from J, leaving 10 bases between. The CDR3 spells CASWGSDTGELFF. DNA of the CDR3: TGTGCCAGCTGGGGTTCGGACACCGGGGAGCTGTTTTTT.

This chain uses TRBV10-3 with TRBJ1-2; D is ambiguous. The CDR3 spans 13 residues. V was trimmed by 2 bases and J by 1 base, leaving 5 bases between them. The germline gives CDR1 ENHRY, CDR2 SYGVKD. The CDR3 DNA reads as TGTGCCATCAGTGAGACATTTAACTATGGCTACACCTTC. It specifies CAISETFNYGYTF.

The J gene is TRBJ2-3, the V gene TRBV20-1; 11 nucleotides match TRBD2. Germline loops: CDR1 DFQATT, CDR2 SNEGSKA (reference sequence). Germline trimming cut 3 bases from V and 0 bases from J; bases unmatched to any gene: 5. The CDR3 has 16 amino acids. The CDR3 reads CSARGTSGPSTDTQYF. CDR3 coding DNA: TGCAGTGCTAGGGGGACTAGCGGACCTAGCACAGATACGCAGTATTTT.

The chain joins TRBV6-1 to TRBJ2-7; 8 nucleotides line up with TRBD1. V shed 6 bases and J 5 bases; nucleotides not matched to a gene: 6. CDR1 and CDR2 from the germline V gene are MNHNS and SASEGT. This CDR3 is built from 13 residues. The CDR3 sequence is CASRSGGIDEQYF. The CDR3 coding sequence is TGTGCCAGCAGGTCAGGGGGCATAGACGAGCAGTACTTC.

Turning to this clonotype: At one boundary the junction diverges from the germline segment, which might be a read error. The gene calls are TRBV3-1 and TRBJ2-7; D possibly matches TRBD1 or TRBD2 (5 bases each). The CDR3 totals 13 residues. Germline V gene data show CDR1 as LGHDT and CDR2 as YNNKEL (reference sequence). CDR3 residues: CASSRGSRDEQCF. CDR3 sequence (DNA): TGTGCCAGCAGCCGGGGTTCTAGGGACGAGCAGTGCTTC.

The rearrangement joins TRBV24-1 to TRBJ1-5, with 8 bases matching TRBD1. CDR1 and CDR2 from the germline V gene are KGHDR and SFDVKD. This CDR3 region has 15 residues. V shed 4 bases, J shed 7 bases, and the junction held 8 bases outside the gene matches. DNA for the CDR3: TGTGCCACCAGTGACCCAACAGGGGGAGAACAGCCCCAGCATTTT. Its protein is CATSDPTGGEQPQHF.

The chain uses TRBV10-3 and TRBJ2-2; weak D call: TRBD1 (6 bases). Deletions cut 4 bases from V and 5 bases from J, with 14 bases between. The CDR3 has 15 amino acids. Germline loops: CDR1 ENHRY, CDR2 SYGVKD. The CDR3 region has the DNA TGTGCCATCAGTGGATACACGGGGACAACCGGGGAGCTGTTTTTT. Translated: CAISGYTGTTGELFF.

This clonotype was seen many times. V is TRBV20-1 and J is TRBJ2-7; TRBD2 might be the D (6 bases). Germline V gene sequence: CDR1 DFQATT, CDR2 SNEGSKA (reference sequence). V was shortened by 3 bases and J by 1 base, with 13 bases between the two germline ends. The CDR3 contains 14 residues. The CDR3 DNA reads as TGCAGTGCTAGTTCCGGGAGCGCATCCTACGAGCAGTACTTC. Protein product: CSASSGSASYEQYF.

This clonotype was observed many times. This rearrangement joins TRBV19 to TRBJ2-7; 8 nucleotides match TRBD1. Germline values: CDR1 LNHDA, CDR2 SQIVND (reference sequence). J lost 0 bases, V lost 3 bases, and 4 bases had no gene match. The CDR3 has 15 residues. The CDR3 region has the DNA TGTGCCAGTAGTATGGCCGGGACAGGCTCCTACGAGCAGTACTTC. This encodes CASSMAGTGSYEQYF.

V gene TRBV2 combines with J gene TRBJ2-7, with unresolved D. CDR1 SNHLY and CDR2 FYNNEI come from the germline V gene. Trimming took 5 bases from V and 2 from J, leaving 13 bases between them. The CDR3 length is 14 residues. The CDR3 region has the DNA TGTGCCAGCAGTTATGCGACCAGACCCTACGAGCAGTACTTC. Its protein is CASSYATRPYEQYF.

The table lists this clonotype with a few counts. The CDR3 DNA reads TGTGCCAGCAGCGCGAGGACTCCGGGACCCGCCTACGAGCAGTACTTC. Its translation: CASSARTPGPAYEQYF. This chain connects TRBV6-1 to TRBJ2-7, with D perhaps matching TRBD1 or TRBD2 (5 bases each). V was clipped by 6 bases and J by 2 bases, with 20 bases between them. The CDR3 has 16 residues. The germline CDR1 and CDR2 sequences are MNHNS and SASEGT.

This clonotype appeared many times. J is TRBJ2-3 and V is TRBV20-1; D uncertain. V dropped 0 bases and J dropped 0 bases, with 10 bases sitting between them. CDR3 size: 15 residues. Per germline, CDR1 DFQATT and CDR2 SNEGSKA (reference sequence). Here the CDR3 reads CSARDGLTSTDTQYF. CDR3 sequence (DNA): TGCAGTGCTAGAGATGGGCTAACTAGCACAGATACGCAGTATTTT.

The V and J genes are TRBV10-1 and TRBJ2-5, with 7 positions matching TRBD1. The CDR3 has 15 amino acids. The J segment lost 2 bases and the V segment lost 3 bases, leaving 6 bases of the junction unmatched. CDR1 WNHNN and CDR2 SYGVQD come from the germline V gene (reference sequence). The CDR3 sequence is CASSDLARGQETQYF. Here the CDR3 DNA reads TGCGCCAGCAGTGATCTGGCCAGGGGGCAAGAGACCCAGTACTTC.

The J gene is TRBJ1-1, the V gene TRBV24-1; TRBD1 is a possible D gene (5 bases). This CDR3 is 15 amino acids long. Trimming cost V 7 bases and J 8 bases, with 22 bases left between them. In germline, CDR1 is KGHDR, CDR2 SFDVKD. The CDR3: CATSDTGQGGSEAFF. The CDR3 DNA reads as TGTGCCACCAGCGATACGGGGCAGGGAGGATCCGAAGCTTTCTTT.

This clonotype turned up a few times. The chain uses TRBV19 and TRBJ2-7, with 7 bases aligning to TRBD1. The CDR3 extends over 15 amino acids. CDR1 is LNHDA, CDR2 SQIVND, per germline (reference sequence). J gave up 2 bases and V 6 bases, and 10 bases lay outside the gene matches. This CDR3 is CASSSQAGGTYEQYF. CDR3 in DNA: TGTGCCAGTAGCTCTCAGGCAGGGGGAACCTACGAGCAGTACTTC.

V usage is TRBV25-1 and J usage is TRBJ2-7, with TRBD1 matching over 9 bases. The CDR3 sequence is 11 residues long. CDR1 MGHDK and CDR2 SYGVNS come from the germline V gene. The trim removed 11 bases at V and 7 bases at J, leaving 6 bases unmatched. CDR3 coding DNA: TGTGCCGCACAGGGGGCGGGTGAGCAGTACTTC. It encodes CAAQGAGEQYF.

The rearrangement uses TRBV5-4 and TRBJ2-3; TRBD2 is a possible D gene (6 bases). V dropped 10 bases and J dropped 6 bases, with 21 bases sitting between them. In germline, CDR1 is SGHNT, CDR2 YYREEE (reference sequence). The CDR3 length is 14 residues. The CDR3, as DNA: TGTGCCGGCGGCTTGGAACGGAGCGGGGATACGCAGTATTTT. Amino acid sequence: CAGGLERSGDTQYF.

The chain combines TRBV19 with TRBJ2-7; a weak D match, TRBD1 (5 bases). Per the germline V gene, CDR1 is LNHDA and CDR2 is SQIVND (reference sequence). CDR3 length equals 13 residues. V lost 0 bases, J lost 6 bases, and 9 bases lay in between. In DNA form, the CDR3 reads TGTGCCAGTAGTATAGATAAGGGGCGCGAGCAGTACTTC. Translated, it gives CASSIDKGREQYF.

The rearrangement joins TRBV2 to TRBJ2-3; unclear D gene. This CDR3 is 14 amino acids long. V shed 5 bases and J shed 1 base, with 10 bases lying between them. Germline V gene sequence: CDR1 SNHLY, CDR2 FYNNEI. The chain's CDR3 is CASSYGGGTDTQYF. CDR3 sequence (DNA): TGTGCCAGCAGTTACGGTGGTGGCACAGATACGCAGTATTTT.

Concerning this clonotype: A read error may explain this, as a much larger clone is one base away. The J gene is TRBJ2-3, the V gene TRBV20-1, with 8 nucleotides matching TRBD1. The CDR3 is 17 amino acids. Germline V gene data show CDR1 as DFQATT and CDR2 as SNEGSKA (reference sequence). In DNA form, the CDR3 reads TGCAGTGCTAGAAACCCTGGGACAGGCCTCATCACAGGTACGCAGTATTTT. As protein: CSARNPGTGLITGTQYF.

This clonotype was seen repeatedly, ten times or more. The chain joins TRBV6-1 to TRBJ2-5, with 9 bases fitting TRBD1. This CDR3 is 14 amino acids long. With 10 bases clipped from V and 9 bases from J, the junction kept 15 bases outside the gene matches. From germline, CDR1 is MNHNS and CDR2 SASEGT. The CDR3 is CATRRDRANTAQYF. CDR3 in DNA: TGTGCCACCAGACGGGACAGGGCGAATACGGCCCAGTACTTC.

The chain couples TRBV9 to TRBJ1-1; D gene ambiguous. V lost 2 bases to trimming and J lost 2 bases, with 7 bases between them. CDR3 length equals 13 residues. CDR1 is SGDLS, CDR2 YYNGEE, per germline. The CDR3 DNA follows: TGTGCCAGCAGCGTGGAGAGTAACACTGAAGCTTTCTTT. Protein sequence: CASSVESNTEAFF. Drawing the rest from reference TRBV9 and TRBJ1-1, the complete variable domain is DSGVTQTPKHLITATGQRVTLRCSPRSGDLSVYWYQQSLDQGLQFLIQYYNGEERAKGNILERFSAQQFPDLHSELNLSSLELGDSALYFCASSVESNTEAFFGQGTRLTVV.

This clonotype is classed as medium-sized. The chain combines TRBV9 with TRBJ1-6; D is unresolved. In germline, CDR1 is SGDLS, CDR2 YYNGEE. Trimming took 7 bases from V and 7 from J, leaving 9 bases between them. This CDR3 spans 12 amino acids. The CDR3 spells CASGGANSPLHF. The CDR3 DNA reads as TGTGCCAGCGGAGGAGCAAATTCACCCCTCCACTTT.

This clonotype was detected ten times or more. The rearrangement links TRBV12-3 or TRBV12-4 to TRBJ1-3; D is unclear. The CDR3 is 13 residues long. V dropped 7 bases and J dropped 3 bases, with 10 bases sitting between them. CDR3 residues: CASKASGGNTIYF. The CDR3, as DNA: TGTGCCAGCAAGGCGAGCGGTGGAAACACCATATATTTT.